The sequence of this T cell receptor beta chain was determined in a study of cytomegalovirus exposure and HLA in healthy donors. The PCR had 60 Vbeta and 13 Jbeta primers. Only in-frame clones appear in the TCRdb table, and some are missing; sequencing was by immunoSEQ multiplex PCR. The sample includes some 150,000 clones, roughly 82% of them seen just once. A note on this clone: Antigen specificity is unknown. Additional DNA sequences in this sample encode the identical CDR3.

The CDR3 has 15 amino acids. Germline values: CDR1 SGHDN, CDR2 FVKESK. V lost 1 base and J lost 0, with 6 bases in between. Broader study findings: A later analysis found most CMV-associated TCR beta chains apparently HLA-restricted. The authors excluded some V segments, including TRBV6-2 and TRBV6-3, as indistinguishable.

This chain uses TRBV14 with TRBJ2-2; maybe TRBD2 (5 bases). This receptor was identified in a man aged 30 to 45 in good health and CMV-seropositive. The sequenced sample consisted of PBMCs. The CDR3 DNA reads TGTGCCAGCAGCCAAGGAGCGGCGAACACCGGGGAGCTGTTTTTT. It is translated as CASSQGAANTGELFF.